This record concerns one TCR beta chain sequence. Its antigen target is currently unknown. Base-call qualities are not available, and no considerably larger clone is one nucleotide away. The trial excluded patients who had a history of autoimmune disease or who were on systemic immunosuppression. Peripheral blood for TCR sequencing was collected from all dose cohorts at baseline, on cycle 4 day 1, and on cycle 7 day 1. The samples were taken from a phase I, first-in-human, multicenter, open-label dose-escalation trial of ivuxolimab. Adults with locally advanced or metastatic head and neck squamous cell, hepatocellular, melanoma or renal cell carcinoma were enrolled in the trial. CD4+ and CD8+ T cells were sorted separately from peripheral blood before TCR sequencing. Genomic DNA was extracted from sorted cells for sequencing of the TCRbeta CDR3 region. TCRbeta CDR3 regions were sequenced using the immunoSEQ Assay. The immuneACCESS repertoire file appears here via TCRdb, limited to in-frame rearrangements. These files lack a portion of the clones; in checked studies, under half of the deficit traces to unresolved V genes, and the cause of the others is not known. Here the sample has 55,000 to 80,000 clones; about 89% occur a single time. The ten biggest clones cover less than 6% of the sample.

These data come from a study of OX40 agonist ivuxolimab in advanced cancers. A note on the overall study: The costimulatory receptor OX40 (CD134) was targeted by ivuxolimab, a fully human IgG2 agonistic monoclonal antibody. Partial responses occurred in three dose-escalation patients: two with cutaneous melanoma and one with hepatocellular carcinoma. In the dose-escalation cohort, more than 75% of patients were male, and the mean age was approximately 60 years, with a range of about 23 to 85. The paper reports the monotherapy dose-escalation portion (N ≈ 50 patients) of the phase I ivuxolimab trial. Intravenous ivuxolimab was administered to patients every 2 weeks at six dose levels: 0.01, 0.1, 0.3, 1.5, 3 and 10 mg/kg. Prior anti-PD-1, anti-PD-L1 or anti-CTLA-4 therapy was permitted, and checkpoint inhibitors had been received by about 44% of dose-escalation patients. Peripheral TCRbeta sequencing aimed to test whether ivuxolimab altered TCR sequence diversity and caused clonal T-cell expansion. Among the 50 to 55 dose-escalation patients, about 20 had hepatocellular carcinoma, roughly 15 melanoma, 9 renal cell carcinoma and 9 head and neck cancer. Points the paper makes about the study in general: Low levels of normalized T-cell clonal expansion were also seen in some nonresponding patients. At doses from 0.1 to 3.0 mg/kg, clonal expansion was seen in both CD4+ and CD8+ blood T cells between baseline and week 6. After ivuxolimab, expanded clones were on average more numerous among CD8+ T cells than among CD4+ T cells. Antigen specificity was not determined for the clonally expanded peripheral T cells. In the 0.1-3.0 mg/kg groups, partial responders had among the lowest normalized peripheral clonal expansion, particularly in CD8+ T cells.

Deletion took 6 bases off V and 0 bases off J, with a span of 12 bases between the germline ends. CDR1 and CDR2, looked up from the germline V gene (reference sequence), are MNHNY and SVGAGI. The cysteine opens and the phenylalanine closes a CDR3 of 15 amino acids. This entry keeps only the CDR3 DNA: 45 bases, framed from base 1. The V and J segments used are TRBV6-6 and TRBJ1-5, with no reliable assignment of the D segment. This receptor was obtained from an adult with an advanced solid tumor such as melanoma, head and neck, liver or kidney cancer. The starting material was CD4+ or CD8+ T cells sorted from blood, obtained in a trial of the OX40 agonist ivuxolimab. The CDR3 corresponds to CASSRPGGSNQPQHF. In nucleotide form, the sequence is TGTGCCAGCAGCCGTCCGGGAGGTAGCAATCAGCCCCAGCATTTT.